The entry that follows covers one TCR beta chain sequence. What it binds is unknown. Donors had nominal health at sampling but likely had unrecorded immune exposures. PCR used 60 Vbeta primers and 13 Jbeta primers. The data were produced by immunoSEQ multiplex PCR, yet TCRdb's version contains in-frame clones alone and is incomplete. The sample holds 82,000 or so clones, about 74% seen once. The data stem from a study of cytomegalovirus exposure and HLA in healthy donors. Study-level points and caveats: Analysis was carried out at a later point, and it linked a missense DCLRE1C variant to TCR beta V- and J-gene trimming. Researchers reportedly found TCR beta sequences accurately predicted most subjects' HLA-A and HLA-B alleles. Diagnosis of cytomegalovirus status made by the classifier reportedly showed high specificity and sensitivity.

This CDR3 has 13 residues. With 4 bases removed from V and 4 bases from J, the gap between germline ends came to 14 bases. Looked up from germline, CDR1 is SQVTM and CDR2 is ANQGSEA. This receptor was taken from a woman between 45 and 60 years old in good health and CMV-seropositive. The sequencing sample was made of PBMCs. The chain carries TRBV29-1 and TRBJ2-7; possible D gene TRBD1, 5 bases. The CDR3 sequence: CSVVGQNLYEQYF. Written as DNA, the CDR3 is TGCAGCGTTGTGGGGCAGAATCTTTACGAGCAGTACTTC.